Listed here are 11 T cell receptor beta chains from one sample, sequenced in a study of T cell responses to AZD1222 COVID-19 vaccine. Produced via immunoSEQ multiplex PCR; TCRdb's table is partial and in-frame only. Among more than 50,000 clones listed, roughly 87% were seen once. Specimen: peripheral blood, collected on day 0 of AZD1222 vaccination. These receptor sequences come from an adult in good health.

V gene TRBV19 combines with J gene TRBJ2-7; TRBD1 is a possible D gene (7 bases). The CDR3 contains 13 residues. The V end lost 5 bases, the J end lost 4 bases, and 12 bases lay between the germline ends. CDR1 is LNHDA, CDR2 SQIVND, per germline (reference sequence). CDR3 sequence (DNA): TGTGCCAGTAGTGCGGCAGGGGGGTACGAGCAGTACTTC. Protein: CASSAAGGYEQYF. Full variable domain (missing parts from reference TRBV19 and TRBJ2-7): DGGITQSPKYLFRKEGQNVTLSCEQNLNHDAMYWYRQDPGQGLRLIYYSQIVNDFQKGDIAEGYSVSREKKESFPLTVTSAQKNPTAFYLCASSAAGGYEQYFGPGTRLTVT.

Here the CDR3 reads CASTFRRGTPGKQYF. CDR3 DNA sequence: TGTGCCAGCACCTTTAGGAGAGGGACCCCGGGAAAGCAGTACTTC. The chain employs TRBV7-8 and TRBJ2-7; D possibly matches TRBD1 or TRBD2 (5 bases each). The CDR3 covers 15 residues. V was pared by 7 bases and J by 8 bases, with 24 bases between. From germline, CDR1 is SGHVS and CDR2 FQNEAQ.

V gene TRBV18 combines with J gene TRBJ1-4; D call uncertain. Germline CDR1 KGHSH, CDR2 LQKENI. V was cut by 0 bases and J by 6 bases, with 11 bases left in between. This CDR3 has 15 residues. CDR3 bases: TGTGCCAGCTCACCACCGAATGTTGAGGATGAAAAACTGTTTTTT. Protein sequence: CASSPPNVEDEKLFF.

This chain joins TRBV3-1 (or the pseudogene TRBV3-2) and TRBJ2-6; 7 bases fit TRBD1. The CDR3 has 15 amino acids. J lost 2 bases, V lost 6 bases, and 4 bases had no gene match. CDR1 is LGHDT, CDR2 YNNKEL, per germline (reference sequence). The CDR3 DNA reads TGTGCCAGCAGGCGCACAGGGGCTGGGGCCAACGTCCTGACTTTC. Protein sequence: CASRRTGAGANVLTF.

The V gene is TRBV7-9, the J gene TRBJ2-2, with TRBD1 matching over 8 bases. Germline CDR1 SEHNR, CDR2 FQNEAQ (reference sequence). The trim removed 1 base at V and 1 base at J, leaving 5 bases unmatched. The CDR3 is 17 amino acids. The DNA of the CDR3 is TGTGCCAGCAGCTTAGAAGCAGGACAGGGGAACACCGGGGAGCTGTTTTTT. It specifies CASSLEAGQGNTGELFF.

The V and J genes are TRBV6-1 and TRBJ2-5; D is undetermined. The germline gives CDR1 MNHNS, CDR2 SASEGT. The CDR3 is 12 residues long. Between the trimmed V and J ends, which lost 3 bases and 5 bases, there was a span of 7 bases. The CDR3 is CASSEIMETQYF. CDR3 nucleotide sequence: TGTGCCAGCAGTGAGATCATGGAGACCCAGTACTTC.

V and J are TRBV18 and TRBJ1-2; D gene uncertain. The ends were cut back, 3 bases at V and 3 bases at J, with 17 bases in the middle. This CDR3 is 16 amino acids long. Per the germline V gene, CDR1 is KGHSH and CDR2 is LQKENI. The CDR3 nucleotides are TGTGCCAGCTCACCGGCGGCAGCGATACAAGACTATGGCTACACCTTC. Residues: CASSPAAAIQDYGYTF.

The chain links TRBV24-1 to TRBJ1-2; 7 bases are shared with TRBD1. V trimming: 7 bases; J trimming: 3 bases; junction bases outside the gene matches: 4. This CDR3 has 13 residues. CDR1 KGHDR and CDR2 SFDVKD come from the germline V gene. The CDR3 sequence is CATRPGGDYGYTF. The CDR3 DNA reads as TGTGCCACCAGACCAGGGGGTGACTATGGCTACACCTTC.

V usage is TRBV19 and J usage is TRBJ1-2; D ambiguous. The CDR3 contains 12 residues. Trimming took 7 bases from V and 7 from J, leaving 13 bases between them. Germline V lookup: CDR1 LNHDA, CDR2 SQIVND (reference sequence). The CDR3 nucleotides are TGTGCCAGTACCGGGGATACTTTTGGCTACACCTTC. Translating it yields CASTGDTFGYTF.

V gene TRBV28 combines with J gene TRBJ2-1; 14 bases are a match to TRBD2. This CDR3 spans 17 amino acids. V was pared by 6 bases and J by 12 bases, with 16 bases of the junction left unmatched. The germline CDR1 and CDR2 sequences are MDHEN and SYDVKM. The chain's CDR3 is CASSLGTSGGPPLGQFF. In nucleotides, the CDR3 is TGTGCCAGCAGCTTAGGGACTAGCGGGGGCCCCCCCCTTGGGCAGTTCTTC.

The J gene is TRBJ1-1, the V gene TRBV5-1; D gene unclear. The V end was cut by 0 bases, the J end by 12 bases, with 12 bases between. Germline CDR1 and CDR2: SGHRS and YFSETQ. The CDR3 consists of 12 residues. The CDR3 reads CASSLDQYSTFF. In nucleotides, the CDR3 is TGCGCCAGCAGCTTGGATCAGTACTCCACTTTCTTT. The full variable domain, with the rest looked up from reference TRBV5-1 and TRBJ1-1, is KAGVTQTPRYLIKTRGQQVTLSCSPISGHRSVSWYQQTPGQGLQFLFEYFSETQRNKGNFPGRFSGRQFSNSRSEMNVSTLELGDSALYLCASSLDQYSTFFGQGTRLTVV.